This section outlines one TCR beta chain sequence together with its context. The antigen remains unidentified. These data originate in a study of OX40 agonist ivuxolimab in advanced cancers. Produced via immunoSEQ multiplex PCR; TCRdb's table is partial and in-frame only. Of around 10,000 clones in the sample, 85% to 90% were seen once. Excluded were patients having autoimmune disease history or systemic immunosuppression. Broader study findings: Compared with others, partial responders at 0.1-3.0 mg/kg displayed clonal expansion among the lowest.

This sequence originates from an adult with an advanced solid tumor such as melanoma, head and neck, liver or kidney cancer. Sequences were derived from CD4+ or CD8+ T cells sorted from blood, sampled in a trial of the OX40 agonist ivuxolimab.

The CDR3: CATPGVNTEAFF. The CDR3 nucleotides are TGTGCCACCCCAGGGGTGAACACTGAAGCTTTCTTT. The rearrangement uses TRBV2 and TRBJ1-1; the D gene is possibly TRBD1 (6 bases). Germline CDR1 is SNHLY and CDR2 is FYNNEI. Trimming stripped 10 bases from V and 0 bases from J, with 9 bases between. The CDR3 spans 12 residues.